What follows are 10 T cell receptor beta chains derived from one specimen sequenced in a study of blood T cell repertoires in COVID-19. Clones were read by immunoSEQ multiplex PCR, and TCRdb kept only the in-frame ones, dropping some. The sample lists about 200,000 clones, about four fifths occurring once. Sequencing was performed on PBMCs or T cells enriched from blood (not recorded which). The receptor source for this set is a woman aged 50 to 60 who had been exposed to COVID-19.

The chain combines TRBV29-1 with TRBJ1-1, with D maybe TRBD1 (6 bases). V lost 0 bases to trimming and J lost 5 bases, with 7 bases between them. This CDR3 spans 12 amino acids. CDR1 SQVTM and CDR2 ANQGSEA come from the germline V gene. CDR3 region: CSVEDQGTEAFF. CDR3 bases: TGCAGCGTTGAAGATCAGGGGACTGAAGCTTTCTTT. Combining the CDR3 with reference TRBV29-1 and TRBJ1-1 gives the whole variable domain SAVISQKPSRDICQRGTSLTIQCQVDSQVTMMFWYRQQPGQSLTLIATANQGSEATYESGFVIDKFPISRPNLTFSTLTVSNMSPEDSSIYLCSVEDQGTEAFFGQGTRLTVV.

The CDR3 is CASSGGQGGTEAFF. CDR3 coding DNA: TGTGCCAGCAGCGGCGGACAGGGAGGCACTGAAGCTTTCTTT. The genes are TRBV9 and TRBJ1-1; 8 bases are a match to TRBD1. The CDR3 extends over 14 amino acids. The junction had 5 bases not matched to a gene; V was cut back by 3 bases and J by 4 bases. Germline V gene sequence: CDR1 SGDLS, CDR2 YYNGEE.

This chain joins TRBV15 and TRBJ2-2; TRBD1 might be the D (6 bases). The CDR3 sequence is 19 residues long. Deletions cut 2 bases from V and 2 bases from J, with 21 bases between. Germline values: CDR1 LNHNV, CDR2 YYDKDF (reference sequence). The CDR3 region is CATSRSFHPGTINTGELFF. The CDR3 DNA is TGTGCCACCAGCAGAAGCTTCCACCCCGGGACAATTAACACCGGGGAGCTGTTTTTT.

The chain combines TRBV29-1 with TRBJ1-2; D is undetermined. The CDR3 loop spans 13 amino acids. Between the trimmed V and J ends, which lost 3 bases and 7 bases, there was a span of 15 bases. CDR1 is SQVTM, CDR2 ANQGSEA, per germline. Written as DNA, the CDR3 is TGCAGCGTTGAGGAGGCACTAGAGTCTGGCTACACCTTC. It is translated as CSVEEALESGYTF.

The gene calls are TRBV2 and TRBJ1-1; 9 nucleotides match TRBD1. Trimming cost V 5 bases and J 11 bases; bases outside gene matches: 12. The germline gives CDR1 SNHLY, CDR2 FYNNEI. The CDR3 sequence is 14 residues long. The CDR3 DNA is TGTGCCAGCAGTATTACTGGACAGGGGAACTTGGCTTTCTTT. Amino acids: CASSITGQGNLAFF.

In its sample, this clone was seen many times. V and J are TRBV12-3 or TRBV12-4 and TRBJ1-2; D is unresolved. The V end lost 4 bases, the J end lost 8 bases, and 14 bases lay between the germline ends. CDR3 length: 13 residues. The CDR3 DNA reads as TGTGCCAGCAGTTACGACACCCGCAACGGCTACACCTTC. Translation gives CASSYDTRNGYTF.

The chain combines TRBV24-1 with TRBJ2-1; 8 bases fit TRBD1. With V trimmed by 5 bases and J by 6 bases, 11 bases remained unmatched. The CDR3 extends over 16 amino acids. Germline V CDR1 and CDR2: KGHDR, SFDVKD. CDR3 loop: CATSGLRDRSPNEQFF. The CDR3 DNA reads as TGTGCCACCAGTGGGTTACGGGACAGGTCCCCCAATGAGCAGTTCTTC.

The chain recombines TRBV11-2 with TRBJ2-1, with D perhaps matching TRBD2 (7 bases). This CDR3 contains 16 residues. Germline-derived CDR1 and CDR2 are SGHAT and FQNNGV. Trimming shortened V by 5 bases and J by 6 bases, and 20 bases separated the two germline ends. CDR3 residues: CASSLGGGGRFNEQFF. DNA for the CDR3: TGTGCCAGCAGCCTCGGAGGGGGGGGCCGGTTCAATGAGCAGTTCTTC.

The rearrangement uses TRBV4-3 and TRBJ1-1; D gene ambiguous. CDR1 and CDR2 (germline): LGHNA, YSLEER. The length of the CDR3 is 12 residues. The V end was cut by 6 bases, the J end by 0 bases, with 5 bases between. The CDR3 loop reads CASSYMNTEAFF. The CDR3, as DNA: TGCGCCAGCAGTTACATGAACACTGAAGCTTTCTTT.

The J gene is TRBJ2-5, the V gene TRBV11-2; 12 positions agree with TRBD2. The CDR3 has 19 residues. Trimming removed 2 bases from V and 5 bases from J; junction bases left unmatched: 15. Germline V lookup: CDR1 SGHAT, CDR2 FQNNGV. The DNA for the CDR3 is TGTGCCAGCAGCTTATCTACCGGGCTAGCGGGGGGGCAACGGGAGACCCAGTACTTC. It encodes CASSLSTGLAGGQRETQYF.